This T cell receptor (beta chain) was captured in a study of T cell responses to AZD1222 COVID-19 vaccine. The study, taken as a whole, reports: Samples come after the peak T cell response, not at day 14. Across spike, vaccine-associated CD4 TCRs were found, dominant at 160-218 and 743-854.

Generated by immunoSEQ multiplex PCR, the TCRdb table keeps only in-frame clones and is missing some. The data contain some 170,000 clones, more than 80% of them singletons. The CDR3 runs to 11 residues. CDR1 and CDR2 (germline): LNHDA, SQIVND (reference sequence). The germline V and J ends were trimmed by 10 bases and 4 bases, with 7 bases remaining between them. Of note for this clone: No antigen is known for it.

The starting material was peripheral blood, obtained 28 days after the second dose of the MenACWY control vaccine. V and J are TRBV19 and TRBJ1-4; D ambiguous. The sequence was collected from an adult who received the MenACWY meningococcal vaccine as a control. CDR3 DNA sequence: TGTGCCAAAAAAGGTAATGAAAAACTGTTTTTT. This codes for CAKKGNEKLFF.